One and the same sample provided the 26 T cell receptor beta chains below, sequenced in a study of OX40 agonist ivuxolimab in advanced cancers. The protocol was immunoSEQ multiplex PCR, while the TCRdb copy is restricted to in-frame clones and leaves out a portion. In the table there are approximately 76,000 clones, around nine tenths of which are singletons. The sequencing used CD4+ or CD8+ T cells sorted from blood, collected in a trial of the OX40 agonist ivuxolimab. Every receptor here comes from an adult with an advanced solid tumor such as melanoma, head and neck, liver or kidney cancer.

The chain employs TRBV4-2 and TRBJ2-7; TRBD2 might be the D (6 bases). Germline assignment: CDR1 LGHNA and CDR2 YNFKEQ. V gave up 4 bases and J gave up 0 bases, with 10 bases separating them. The CDR3 runs to 14 residues. CDR3 amino acids: CASSPDYSSYEQYF. CDR3 DNA sequence: TGTGCCAGCAGCCCGGACTACAGCTCCTACGAGCAGTACTTC.

This chain uses TRBV6-1 with TRBJ1-2; 10 positions match TRBD1. The CDR3 runs 13 residues. Germline V lookup: CDR1 MNHNS, CDR2 SASEGT. V was clipped by 7 bases and J by 8 bases; unmatched bases: 7. The CDR3 protein is CASIPGQGIGYTF. In DNA form, the CDR3 reads TGTGCCAGCATACCGGGACAGGGGATCGGCTACACCTTC.

The rearrangement uses TRBV30 and TRBJ1-3; 7 nucleotides match TRBD1. CDR3 length: 14 residues. V shed 3 bases and J 0 bases; nucleotides not matched to a gene: 2. The germline V gene has CDR1 GTSNPN and CDR2 SVGIG (reference sequence). The CDR3 spells CAWSGTDSGNTIYF. The CDR3 nucleotides are TGTGCCTGGAGCGGGACAGACTCTGGAAACACCATATATTTT.

V and J are TRBV2 and TRBJ1-1; the match to TRBD1 covers 8 bases. V dropped 6 bases and J dropped 1; count of bases not matched to a gene: 7. Looked up from germline, CDR1 is SNHLY and CDR2 is FYNNEI. The CDR3 length is 15 residues. The CDR3 spells CASRQGEGANTEAFF. Written as DNA, the CDR3 is TGTGCCAGCAGACAGGGGGAGGGCGCGAACACTGAAGCTTTCTTT.

V and J are TRBV10-1 and TRBJ1-1, with D tentatively TRBD1 (5 bases). The germline V gene encodes CDR1 WNHNN and CDR2 SYGVQD (reference sequence). The CDR3 has 15 residues. V gave up 2 bases and J gave up 6 bases, with 16 bases separating them. The CDR3 DNA follows: TGCGCCAGCAGTGAGGTTAAGGCCGGGGGGGCTGAAGCTTTCTTT. Translated: CASSEVKAGGAEAFF.

The CDR3, as DNA: TGTGCCAGCAGCCCTATACAGGGAACCAAAAACATTCAGTACTTC. It encodes CASSPIQGTKNIQYF. This chain links TRBV5-4 with TRBJ2-4; the D gene is possibly TRBD1 (6 bases). V was clipped by 4 bases and J by 2 bases, with 13 bases between them. The CDR3 has 15 residues. From germline, CDR1 is SGHNT and CDR2 YYREEE (reference sequence).

J is TRBJ2-3 and V is TRBV27, with D possibly matching TRBD2 (6 bases). V lost 5 bases to trimming and J lost 1 base, with 16 bases between them. CDR3 size: 16 residues. Germline assignment: CDR1 MNHEY and CDR2 SMNVEV (reference sequence). CDR3 region: CASSHRRGGGTDTQYF. DNA for the CDR3: TGTGCCAGCAGTCACCGGAGGGGCGGGGGCACAGATACGCAGTATTTT.

The V and J genes are TRBV15 and TRBJ1-2; D might be TRBD1 (6 bases). Germline loops: CDR1 LNHNV, CDR2 YYDKDF (reference sequence). Trimming left V 5 bases short and J 7 bases short, with 17 bases between. The CDR3 has 14 residues. The CDR3 coding sequence is TGTGCCACCAGCCCAGGGGCAGGGAGAGGTGGCTACACCTTC. Encoded protein: CATSPGAGRGGYTF. Based on the CDR3 plus reference TRBV15 and TRBJ1-2, the full variable domain is DAMVIQNPRYQVTQFGKPVTLSCSQTLNHNVMYWYQQKSSQAPKLLFHYYDKDFNNEADTPDNFQSRRPNTSFCFLDIRSPGLGDTAMYLCATSPGAGRGGYTFGSGTRLTVV.

This clone occurred once. The V call is TRBV10-3, the J call TRBJ2-3; D is undetermined. Per germline, CDR1 ENHRY and CDR2 SYGVKD. The CDR3 length is 15 residues. The V and J ends lost 2 bases and 2 bases respectively, with 11 bases between them. The CDR3: CAISEPHQATDTQYF. In DNA, the CDR3 is TGTGCCATCAGTGAGCCGCACCAGGCCACAGATACGCAGTATTTT.

The CDR3 DNA is TGTGCCAGCAGTTTGGGGGTACACACTGAAGCTTTCTTT. It translates to CASSLGVHTEAFF. This chain uses TRBV6-5 with TRBJ1-1, with a weak D call TRBD1 (5 bases). Germline V gives CDR1 MNHEY, CDR2 SVGAGI. Trimming pared 4 bases from V and 3 bases from J, leaving 9 bases between. CDR3 length equals 13 residues.

The chain couples TRBV19 to TRBJ2-5, with a tentative D call TRBD2 (5 bases). The CDR3 spans 16 residues. Germline CDR1 reads LNHDA; CDR2 reads SQIVND (reference sequence). Deletions cut 4 bases from V and 5 bases from J, with 20 bases between. The CDR3 DNA reads as TGTGCCAGTAGTACGGCGGGCTCGGGCTCGGTGGAGACCCAGTACTTC. It yields the protein CASSTAGSGSVETQYF.

This clone was detected only once. The rearrangement links TRBV7-9 to TRBJ2-3, with D unclear. Germline assignment: CDR1 SEHNR and CDR2 FQNEAQ (reference sequence). CDR3 length: 15 amino acids. V was cut by 0 bases and J by 4 bases, with 11 bases left in between. CDR3 loop: CASSLAMSAADTQYF. The CDR3 DNA follows: TGTGCCAGCAGCTTAGCTATGTCCGCGGCAGATACGCAGTATTTT.

This chain connects TRBV28 to TRBJ2-5; D is ambiguous. V lost 7 bases and J lost 4, with 10 bases in between. The germline V gene encodes CDR1 MDHEN and CDR2 SYDVKM. The CDR3 sequence is 12 residues long. In DNA form, the CDR3 reads TGTGCCAGCAAGCCCTCCGTAGAGACCCAGTACTTC. It yields the protein CASKPSVETQYF.

The rearrangement joins TRBV2 to TRBJ2-4; a possible D gene is TRBD1 (6 bases). The germline V gene has CDR1 SNHLY and CDR2 FYNNEI. The CDR3 covers 13 residues. V was pared by 2 bases and J by 9 bases, with 11 bases between. CDR3 residues: CASSEQGRGIQYF. The CDR3 bases are TGTGCCAGCAGTGAACAGGGGCGCGGCATTCAGTACTTC.

This chain links TRBV28 with TRBJ2-7; 9 bases are a match to TRBD2. Germline CDR1 is MDHEN and CDR2 is SYDVKM. The CDR3 is made up of 14 amino acids. The V segment lost 5 bases and the J segment 6 bases; nucleotides outside the gene matches: 8. The CDR3 loop reads CASSRGLAGGEQYF. The CDR3 nucleotides read TGTGCCAGCAGTCGGGGACTAGCAGGCGGCGAGCAGTACTTC. The whole variable domain, filled in from reference TRBV28 and TRBJ2-7, reads DVKVTQSSRYLVKRTGEKVFLECVQDMDHENMFWYRQDPGLGLRLIYFSYDVKMKEKGDIPEGYSVSREKKERFSLILESASTNQTSMYLCASSRGLAGGEQYFGPGTRLTVT.

The gene calls are TRBV2 and TRBJ1-2; D is perhaps TRBD1 (6 bases). Germline assignment: CDR1 SNHLY and CDR2 FYNNEI. V gave up 4 bases and J gave up 2 bases, with 8 bases separating them. CDR3 size: 13 residues. DNA for the CDR3: TGTGCCAGCAGTGTTCAGGGGAACTATGGCTACACCTTC. It is translated as CASSVQGNYGYTF.

The J gene is TRBJ1-5, the V gene TRBV28; no definite D call. Germline assignment: CDR1 MDHEN and CDR2 SYDVKM. There are 12 residues in the CDR3. Deletions cut 3 bases from V and 5 bases from J, with 5 bases between. The CDR3 DNA sequence: TGTGCCAGCAGTTTTTTGGATCAGCCCCAGCATTTT. As protein: CASSFLDQPQHF. The whole variable domain, filled in from reference TRBV28 and TRBJ1-5, reads DVKVTQSSRYLVKRTGEKVFLECVQDMDHENMFWYRQDPGLGLRLIYFSYDVKMKEKGDIPEGYSVSREKKERFSLILESASTNQTSMYLCASSFLDQPQHFGDGTRLSIL.

This rearrangement joins TRBV11-2 to TRBJ2-5; D perhaps matches TRBD2 (6 bases). V dropped 1 base and J dropped 11 bases, with 11 bases sitting between them. Germline V CDR1 and CDR2: SGHAT, FQNNGV. There are 12 residues in the CDR3. CDR3 region: CASSLGLVHQYF. The DNA of the CDR3 is TGTGCCAGCAGCTTAGGACTAGTCCATCAGTACTTC.

The V call is TRBV6-1, the J call TRBJ1-5, with D hard to call. The CDR3 is 14 residues long. Germline CDR1 and CDR2: MNHNS and SASEGT. V lost 3 bases, J lost 4 bases, and 10 bases lay in between. The CDR3 nucleotides are TGTGCCAGCAGTGAGTGGGCGCCTAATCAGCCCCAGCATTTT. Translating gives CASSEWAPNQPQHF.

The J gene is TRBJ2-2, the V gene TRBV6-4; D possibly corresponds to TRBD1 (6 bases). Trimming pared 6 bases from V and 0 bases from J, leaving 8 bases between. Germline V gene data show CDR1 as MRHNA and CDR2 as SNTAGT. The CDR3 totals 14 residues. The CDR3 region has the DNA TGTGCCAGCAGACGACAGGCGAACACCGGGGAGCTGTTTTTT. Translating it yields CASRRQANTGELFF.

This chain uses TRBV5-4 with TRBJ2-1, with 7 bases fitting TRBD2. Per germline, CDR1 SGHNT and CDR2 YYREEE (reference sequence). The V gene end was trimmed by 6 bases and the J gene end by 5 bases; junction bases not matched to a gene: 11. This CDR3 region has 15 residues. The CDR3 here is CASTKTGLDDNEQFF. For the CDR3, the DNA is TGTGCCAGCACCAAAACTGGACTAGATGACAATGAGCAGTTCTTC.

This chain links TRBV28 with TRBJ2-5, with D possibly called TRBD1 or TRBD2 (5 bases each). The V end lost 1 base, the J end lost 5 bases, and 11 bases lay between the germline ends. The CDR3 length is 14 residues. Germline assignment: CDR1 MDHEN and CDR2 SYDVKM. This CDR3 reads CASSLFFGGETQYF. The CDR3 DNA reads TGTGCCAGCAGTTTATTCTTTGGGGGTGAGACCCAGTACTTC.

The genes are TRBV6-1 and TRBJ1-1; the D gene is possibly TRBD1 (5 bases). V was cut by 11 bases and J by 1 base, with 14 bases left in between. The CDR3 is 13 amino acids. Germline V gives CDR1 MNHNS, CDR2 SASEGT. This CDR3 reads CAHRVGTNTEAFF. The CDR3 bases are TGTGCCCATAGGGTGGGGACGAACACTGAAGCTTTCTTT.

The V gene is TRBV1, the J gene TRBJ1-2; TRBD1, the D gene given by the table, was not confirmed from the DNA. TRBV1 represents a pseudogene. This CDR3 region has 14 residues. CDR3 sequence reads: CTSAPPGSNYGYTF. DNA for the CDR3: TGCACCAGCGCACCCCCAGGCTCTAACTATGGCTACACCTTC.

The chain has TRBV7-8 and TRBJ2-2, with D perhaps TRBD2 (6 bases). Germline CDR1 reads SGHVS; CDR2 reads FQNEAQ. The V and J ends lost 3 bases and 2 bases respectively, with 10 bases between them. This CDR3 comprises 15 residues. The CDR3 loop reads CASSFGGANTGELFF. CDR3 coding DNA: TGTGCCAGCAGCTTTGGAGGGGCTAACACCGGGGAGCTGTTTTTT.

The V gene is TRBV30, the J gene TRBJ1-1; D is unclear. Between the trimmed V and J ends, which lost 5 bases and 5 bases, there was a span of 12 bases. Germline assignment: CDR1 GTSNPN and CDR2 SVGIG (reference sequence). The CDR3 runs 12 residues. The CDR3 reads CAWGALGTEAFF. DNA of the CDR3: TGTGCCTGGGGTGCGCTCGGGACTGAAGCTTTCTTT. Drawing the rest from reference TRBV30 and TRBJ1-1, the complete variable domain is SQTIHQWPATLVQPVGSPLSLECTVEGTSNPNLYWYRQAAGRGLQLLFYSVGIGQISSEVPQNLSASRPQDRQFILSSKKLLLSDSGFYLCAWGALGTEAFFGQGTRLTVV.